The next 5 T cell receptor beta chains were all read from a single sample in a study of cytomegalovirus exposure and HLA in healthy donors. PCR primers comprised 60 Vbeta and 13 Jbeta primers. Data came from immunoSEQ multiplex PCR; TCRdb stores just in-frame clones and leaves some out. The sample has 55,000 to 80,000 clones; approximately 82% are singletons. Material for sequencing was PBMCs. These receptors were taken from a young man in good health and CMV-seronegative.

This clone was counted between two and nine times. The chain links TRBV7-9 to TRBJ2-2; a possible D gene is TRBD1 (5 bases). V was cut by 5 bases and J by 2 bases, with 6 bases left in between. The CDR3 runs to 13 residues. The germline gives CDR1 SEHNR, CDR2 FQNEAQ (reference sequence). CDR3 residues: CASSDSNTGELFF. The CDR3 DNA sequence: TGTGCCAGCAGCGACAGCAACACCGGGGAGCTGTTTTTT.

V is TRBV7-9 and J is TRBJ2-7, with D tentatively TRBD1 (5 bases). The V end was cut by 2 bases, the J end by 2 bases, with 10 bases between. Per germline, CDR1 SEHNR and CDR2 FQNEAQ (reference sequence). This CDR3 is built from 14 residues. This chain's CDR3 is CASSLLQGPYEQYF. CDR3 bases: TGTGCCAGCAGCTTACTCCAGGGCCCCTACGAGCAGTACTTC. Filled out from reference TRBV7-9 and TRBJ2-7, the complete variable domain reads DTGVSQNPRHKITKRGQNVTFRCDPISEHNRLYWYRQTLGQGPEFLTYFQNEAQLEKSRLLSDRFSAERPKGSFSTLEIQRTEQGDSAMYLCASSLLQGPYEQYFGPGTRLTVT.

The chain has TRBV9 and TRBJ1-3; TRBD1 matches at 7 bases. V was clipped by 3 bases and J by 4 bases; unmatched bases: 10. The CDR3 covers 16 residues. The germline CDR1 and CDR2 sequences are SGDLS and YYNGEE. The CDR3 region is CASSGGDRASGNTIYF. CDR3 nucleotides: TGTGCCAGCAGCGGCGGAGACAGGGCTTCAGGAAACACCATATATTTT.

The V and J genes are TRBV5-1 and TRBJ2-2, with TRBD1 matching over 7 bases. The germline gives CDR1 SGHRS, CDR2 YFSETQ. The CDR3 contains 14 residues. The V segment lost 3 bases and the J segment 7 bases; nucleotides outside the gene matches: 6. CDR3 region: CASSSGTVHGELFF. The CDR3 DNA reads TGCGCCAGCAGCTCCGGGACAGTCCACGGGGAGCTGTTTTTT.

The chain has TRBV28 and TRBJ1-1, with a possible D match to TRBD1 (6 bases). This CDR3 contains 14 residues. V was clipped by 5 bases and J by 1 base, with 11 bases between them. CDR1 and CDR2 (germline): MDHEN, SYDVKM. CDR3 nucleotides: TGTGCCAGCAGTCAGTTGACAGGGAACACTGAAGCTTTCTTT. It specifies CASSQLTGNTEAFF.